A selection of T cell receptor beta chains follows, all from one sample in a study of CD8 T cells in ankylosing spondylitis. TCRdb reprocessed the 5' RACE reads via MiXCR and lists one record per CDR3 protein. Of about 240,000 distinct CDR3 sequences in the sample, roughly 10% were seen once. Input material: blood, either unsorted or a sorted T cell fraction (not recorded which). The source of these receptors is a male donor with ankylosing spondylitis or in good health (not recorded which). Each CDR3 is given without its conserved first and last residue. Each record gives: V gene, J gene, CDR3 protein.

v_gene: TRBV2; j_gene: TRBJ2-7; CDR3aa: ASSDAYRGFGEQY
v_gene: TRBV13; j_gene: TRBJ2-3; CDR3aa: ASSPPRTGIDTQY
v_gene: TRBV11-2; j_gene: TRBJ2-3; CDR3aa: ASSLYGGHTDTQY
v_gene: TRBV20-1; j_gene: TRBJ2-4; CDR3aa: SAPFQREGQAKNIQY
v_gene: TRBV20-1; j_gene: TRBJ2-2; CDR3aa: SATKPGTSNTGELF
v_gene: TRBV18; j_gene: TRBJ2-5; CDR3aa: ASSPDQETQY
v_gene: TRBV5-1; j_gene: TRBJ1-2; CDR3aa: ASSLLVDSGHGYT
v_gene: TRBV12-3/TRBV12-4; j_gene: TRBJ2-5; CDR3aa: ASSPQGFGETQY
v_gene: TRBV12-3/TRBV12-4; j_gene: TRBJ2-1; CDR3aa: ASSPRPGGRLYNEQF
v_gene: TRBV29-1; j_gene: TRBJ1-1; CDR3aa: SVGRARTEAF
v_gene: TRBV7-3; j_gene: TRBJ1-1; CDR3aa: ASSSQPAMSGGMNTEAF